The T cell receptor (beta chain) described here comes from a study of early T cells in non-severe SARS-CoV-2 infection. Study in general: Sequencing of bulk RNA from unsorted whole blood was done, without chain pairing.

TCRdb re-called the 5' RACE reads through MiXCR, storing one row per CDR3 protein. The sample consists of over 55,000 distinct CDR3 sequences, more than 8.5% of them appearing once. V lost 7 bases and J 4 bases, leaving 13 bases between the germline ends. The CDR3 is 12 residues long. Looked up from germline, CDR1 is SQVTM and CDR2 is ANQGSEA. Sequenced: whole blood. This chain links TRBV29-1 with TRBJ1-1; possibly TRBD1 for D (6 bases). The sequence was collected from an adult who was a healthcare worker with PCR-confirmed SARS-CoV-2 infection or an uninfected control (not recorded which). This chain's CDR3 is CSAYRAGTEAFF. The CDR3 DNA sequence: TGCAGCGCGTACAGGGCGGGCACTGAAGCTTTCTTT.